These 13 T cell receptor beta chains came from one sample sequenced in a study of vaccination effects on CD4 cells after COVID-19. For these receptors, no antigen is known. Before any sequencing was done, the ViraFEST assay used viral peptide pools to expand antigen-specific CD4+ T cells. Investigators separated out CD4+ T cells once around nine days of culture had passed. All vaccine recipients tested negative for nucleocapsid antibodies and had never contracted SARS-CoV-2 infection. The data were produced by immunoSEQ multiplex PCR, yet TCRdb's version contains in-frame clones alone and is incomplete. Of around 63,000 clones in the sample, roughly 75% were seen once. The sample was CD4+ T cells from PBMCs cultured with HCoV-OC43 spike peptides, taken before COVID-19 vaccination. The sample's subset: HCoV-OC43 spike overlapping peptide pool stimulation. The receptors shown here come from a human donor who received a COVID-19 vaccine.

This clone was seen more than once but under ten times. The chain uses TRBV29-1 and TRBJ2-2; D is unresolved. This CDR3 has 12 amino acids. V lost 4 bases, J lost 5 bases, and 8 bases lay in between. Germline V gene data show CDR1 as SQVTM and CDR2 as ANQGSEA. This CDR3 is CSVGRVTGELFF. DNA of the CDR3: TGCAGCGTTGGAAGGGTTACCGGGGAGCTGTTTTTT.

The chain combines TRBV7-8 with TRBJ1-2, with 8 bases aligning to TRBD1. V lost 5 bases and J lost 4; bases outside the gene matches: 6. The CDR3 consists of 14 residues. The germline gives CDR1 SGHVS, CDR2 FQNEAQ. DNA for the CDR3: TGTGCCAGCAGCGGCGGACAGGGACTCTATGGCTACACCTTC. Amino acid sequence: CASSGGQGLYGYTF.

This chain uses TRBV5-8 with TRBJ2-3; D tentatively reads TRBD1 or TRBD2 (6 bases each). Between the trimmed V and J ends, which lost 8 bases and 2 bases, there was a span of 21 bases. CDR3 size: 16 residues. Germline V gene lookup returns CDR1 SGHTS and CDR2 YDEGEE. The CDR3 spells CASPYLSGAHTDTQYF. The CDR3 DNA sequence: TGTGCCAGTCCCTATTTATCGGGGGCTCACACAGATACGCAGTATTTT.

The chain is built from TRBV6-5 and TRBJ2-3, with 7 bases matching TRBD1. The CDR3 sequence is 14 residues long. Germline values: CDR1 MNHEY, CDR2 SVGAGI. Losses at the gene ends were 5 bases for V and 4 bases for J; bases not matched to a gene: 6. The CDR3 bases are TGTGCCAGCAGTCCTACAGGGGTCGCAGATACGCAGTATTTT. It is translated as CASSPTGVADTQYF.

The V call is TRBV10-1, the J call TRBJ2-7, with D possibly matching TRBD1 (6 bases). The CDR3 length is 14 residues. Germline V CDR1 and CDR2: WNHNN, SYGVQD (reference sequence). The V end was cut by 7 bases, the J end by 2 bases, with 15 bases between. CDR3 protein: CASNPQTGTYEQYV. In DNA, the CDR3 is TGCGCCAGCAACCCACAGACAGGAACCTACGAGCAGTACGTC.

This clone turned up a few times. The chain couples TRBV4-2 to TRBJ1-2; no clear D gene. This CDR3 spans 13 amino acids. The germline V gene has CDR1 LGHNA and CDR2 YNFKEQ. The V end was cut by 0 bases, the J end by 8 bases, with 10 bases between. The CDR3 loop reads CASSQEGWLGYTF. The CDR3 DNA is TGTGCCAGCAGCCAAGAAGGATGGCTAGGCTACACCTTC.

This chain connects TRBV27 to TRBJ2-1; TRBD2 matches 9 bases. The V gene end was trimmed by 5 bases and the J gene end by 7 bases; junction bases not matched to a gene: 15. The germline gives CDR1 MNHEY, CDR2 SMNVEV (reference sequence). The CDR3 spans 17 residues. The CDR3 DNA follows: TGTGCCAGCAGTCAATCCCTTGCCGCGGGGGGGAATAATGAGCAGTTCTTC. It codes for CASSQSLAAGGNNEQFF.

This rearrangement joins TRBV10-2 to TRBJ2-3; possible D gene TRBD2, 5 bases. With 2 bases removed from V and 6 bases from J, the gap between germline ends came to 21 bases. The germline V gene encodes CDR1 WSHSY and CDR2 SAAADI. The CDR3 runs 17 residues. CDR3 protein: CASSELGRWELWDTQYF. CDR3 sequence (DNA): TGCGCCAGCAGTGAGCTAGGCAGGTGGGAGCTCTGGGATACGCAGTATTTT.

The chain employs TRBV3-1 (or the pseudogene TRBV3-2) and TRBJ1-6; no clear D. CDR1 LGHDT and CDR2 YNNKEL come from the germline V gene (reference sequence). The CDR3 length is 14 residues. Trimming shortened V by 0 bases and J by 7 bases, and 7 bases separated the two germline ends. CDR3 amino acids: CASSQEIRNSPLHF. The CDR3 DNA is TGTGCCAGCAGCCAAGAGATTCGGAATTCACCCCTCCACTTT.

The chain recombines TRBV2 with TRBJ2-2; a weak D match, TRBD1 (6 bases). Germline V gene data show CDR1 as SNHLY and CDR2 as FYNNEI. V gave up 3 bases and J gave up 6 bases, with 11 bases separating them. The CDR3 runs to 14 residues. DNA of the CDR3: TGTGCCAGCAGTGACAGGGGAGTAGCCGGGGAGCTGTTTTTT. It encodes CASSDRGVAGELFF.

The genes are TRBV7-3 and TRBJ2-2, with D maybe TRBD2 (5 bases). The CDR3 spans 14 residues. With 2 bases removed from V and 4 bases from J, the gap between germline ends came to 8 bases. Germline-derived CDR1 and CDR2 are SGHTA and FQGTGA. Written as DNA, the CDR3 is TGTGCCAGCAGCTTAGCGGGTATCACCGGGGAGCTGTTTTTT. Encoded protein: CASSLAGITGELFF.

The CDR3 nucleotides read TGTGCCAGCAGTCAGGGGACAGGGACTAACTATGGCTACACCTTC. Its translation: CASSQGTGTNYGYTF. The V and J genes are TRBV2 and TRBJ1-2; 9 positions match TRBD1. Germline CDR1 and CDR2: SNHLY and FYNNEI. The CDR3 is made up of 15 amino acids. V was pared by 5 bases and J by 0 bases, with 4 bases of the junction left unmatched.

This clone was observed a few times. This sequence joins TRBV7-2 and TRBJ2-1, with 11 bases aligning to TRBD2. After removal of 5 bases from V and 6 bases from J, the junction contained 12 bases not matched to a gene. Germline V gene sequence: CDR1 SGHTA, CDR2 FQGNSA. This CDR3 has 17 amino acids. CDR3 sequence: CASSPRRLAGKGNEQFF. The CDR3 DNA follows: TGTGCCAGCAGCCCCAGACGACTAGCGGGGAAGGGCAATGAGCAGTTCTTC.